The rows below give T cell receptor beta chains drawn from one sample of a study of cytomegalovirus exposure and HLA in healthy donors. TCRdb's table, derived via immunoSEQ multiplex PCR, lists solely in-frame clones and lacks some. The sample lists about 160,000 clones; more than 70% were seen once. Sequencing input: PBMCs. The receptors were sampled from a woman aged 45-65 years in good health and CMV-seropositive. Each CDR3 is given with its conserved first and last residue. The order of the fields is clone size, D gene, V gene, J gene, CDR3 DNA, CDR3 protein. D genes are given only for firm matches. Rows may omit the clone size; those that give it use once, few, many or a size class.

-	TRBD1	TRBV4-3	TRBJ1-2	TGCGCCAGCAGCCAAGATTGGCGACAGGGTCACGGCTACACCTTC	CASSQDWRQGHGYTF
-	TRBD1	TRBV29-1	TRBJ2-7	TGCAGCGTCGACGTTCTCCGAACAGGGGGCCTATACGAGCAGTACTTC	CSVDVLRTGGLYEQYF
-	-	TRBV9	TRBJ1-2	TGTGCCAGCAGCGTAGTCACGGGAGCGGGCAACTATGGCTACACCTTC	CASSVVTGAGNYGYTF
-	TRBD1	TRBV5-1	TRBJ2-3	TGCGCCAGCAGCCCGGACACTGGGACAGCCTGCACCTTT	CASSPDTGTACTF
-	-	TRBV25-1	TRBJ1-5	TGTGCCAGCAGTGAATTGGGAGCGCCCCAGCATTTT	CASSELGAPQHF
-	-	TRBV5-4	TRBJ2-7	TGTGCGGCAAATGAGGGAGGACGAGACGAGCAGTACTTC	CAANEGGRDEQYF
few	TRBD1	TRBV5-1	TRBJ2-7	TGCGCCAGCAGCTCCGAGACAGGGGGCGCGTCGGAGCAGTACTTC	CASSSETGGASEQYF
-	TRBD1	TRBV5-4	TRBJ1-1	TGTGCCAGCAGGGCTGACAGGGTCACTGAAGCTTTCTTT	CASRADRVTEAFF
-	TRBD1	TRBV5-1	TRBJ1-6	TGCGCCAGCAGCGCGGGACAGGGAAGCAATTCACCCCTCCACTTT	CASSAGQGSNSPLHF
-	-	TRBV25-1	TRBJ1-1	TGTGCCAGCAGGGCGGCAGTTAACACTGAAGCTTTCTTT	CASRAAVNTEAFF